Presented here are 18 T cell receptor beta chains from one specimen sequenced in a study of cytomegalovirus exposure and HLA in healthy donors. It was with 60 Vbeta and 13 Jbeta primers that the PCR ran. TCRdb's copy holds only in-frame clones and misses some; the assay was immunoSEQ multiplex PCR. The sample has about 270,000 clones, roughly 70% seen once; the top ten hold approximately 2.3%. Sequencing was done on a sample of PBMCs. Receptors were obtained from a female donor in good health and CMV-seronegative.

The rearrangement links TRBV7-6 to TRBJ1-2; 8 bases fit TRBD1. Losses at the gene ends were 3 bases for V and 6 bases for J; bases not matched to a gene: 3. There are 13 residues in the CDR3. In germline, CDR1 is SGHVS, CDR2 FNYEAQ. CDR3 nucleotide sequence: TGTGCCAGCAGCTTGTCGACAGGGGATGGCTACACCTTC. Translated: CASSLSTGDGYTF. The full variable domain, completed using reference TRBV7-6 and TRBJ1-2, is GAGVSQSPRYKVTKRGQDVALRCDPISGHVSLYWYRQALGQGPEFLTYFNYEAQQDKSGLPNDRFSAERPEGSISTLTIQRTEQRDSAMYRCASSLSTGDGYTFGSGTRLTVV.

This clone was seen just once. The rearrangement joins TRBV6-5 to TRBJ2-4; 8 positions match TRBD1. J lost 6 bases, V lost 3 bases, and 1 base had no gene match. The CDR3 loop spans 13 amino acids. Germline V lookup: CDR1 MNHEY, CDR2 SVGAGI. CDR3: CASSYGTGNIQYF. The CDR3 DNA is TGTGCCAGCAGTTATGGGACAGGAAACATTCAGTACTTC.

The CDR3 here is CASSLRGGNGNQPQHF. The CDR3 DNA reads as TGTGCCAGCAGCTTGCGAGGGGGTAACGGGAATCAGCCCCAGCATTTT. This chain links TRBV5-6 with TRBJ1-5, with D possibly being TRBD1 (6 bases). The germline CDR1 and CDR2 sequences are SGHDT and YYEEEE. The length of the CDR3 is 16 residues. Trimming cost V 1 base and J 4 bases, with 15 bases left between them.

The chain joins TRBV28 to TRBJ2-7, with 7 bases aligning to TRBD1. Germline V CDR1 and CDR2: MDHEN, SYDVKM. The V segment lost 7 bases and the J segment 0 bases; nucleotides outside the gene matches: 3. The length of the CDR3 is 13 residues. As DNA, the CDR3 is TGTGCCAGCACCCGGGACAGCTCCTACGAGCAGTACTTC. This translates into CASTRDSSYEQYF.

This CDR3 is CASSLSHPETQYF. The CDR3 DNA is TGTGCCAGCAGCTTGTCCCATCCAGAGACCCAGTACTTC. V usage is TRBV5-6 and J usage is TRBJ2-5, with D unclear. The CDR3 extends over 13 amino acids. Germline values: CDR1 SGHDT, CDR2 YYEEEE. Between the trimmed V and J ends, which lost 1 base and 4 bases, there was a span of 8 bases.

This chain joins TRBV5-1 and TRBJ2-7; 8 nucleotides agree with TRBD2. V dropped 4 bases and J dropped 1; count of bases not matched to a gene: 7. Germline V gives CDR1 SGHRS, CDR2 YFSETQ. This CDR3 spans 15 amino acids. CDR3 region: CASSPAGGVSYEQYF. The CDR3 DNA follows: TGCGCCAGCAGCCCGGCCGGGGGGGTATCCTACGAGCAGTACTTC.

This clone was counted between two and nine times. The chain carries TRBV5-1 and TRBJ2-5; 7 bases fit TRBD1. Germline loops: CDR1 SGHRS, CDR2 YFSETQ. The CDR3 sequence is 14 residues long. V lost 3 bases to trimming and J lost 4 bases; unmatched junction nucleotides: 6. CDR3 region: CASSSGQFAETQYF. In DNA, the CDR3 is TGCGCCAGCAGCTCGGGACAGTTCGCAGAGACCCAGTACTTC.

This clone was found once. DNA for the CDR3: TGTGCCAGTATGGCGGGTGTGTTGGGGAACACTGAAGCTTTCTTT. This sequence encodes CASMAGVLGNTEAFF. The chain combines TRBV19 with TRBJ1-1; the D is unclear. This CDR3 contains 15 residues. V dropped 7 bases and J dropped 1 base, with 16 bases sitting between them. CDR1 is LNHDA, CDR2 SQIVND, per germline (reference sequence).

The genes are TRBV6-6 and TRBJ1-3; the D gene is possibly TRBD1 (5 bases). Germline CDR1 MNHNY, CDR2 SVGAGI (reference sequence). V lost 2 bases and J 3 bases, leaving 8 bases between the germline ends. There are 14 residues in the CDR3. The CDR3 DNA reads TGTGCCAGCAGTTACCTAAGGGGTGGAAACACCATATATTTT. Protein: CASSYLRGGNTIYF.

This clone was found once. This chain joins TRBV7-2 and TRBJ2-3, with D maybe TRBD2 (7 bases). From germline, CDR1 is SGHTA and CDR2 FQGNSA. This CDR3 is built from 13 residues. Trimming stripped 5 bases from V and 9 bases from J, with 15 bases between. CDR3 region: CASSQGEGGTQYF. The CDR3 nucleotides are TGTGCCAGCAGCCAGGGTGAGGGGGGGACGCAGTATTTT.

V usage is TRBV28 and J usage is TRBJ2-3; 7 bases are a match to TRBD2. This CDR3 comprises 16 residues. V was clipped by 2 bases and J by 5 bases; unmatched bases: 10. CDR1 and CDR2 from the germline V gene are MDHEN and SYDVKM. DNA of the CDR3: TGTGCCAGCAGTTTAGGCGCGGGAGTAGTAGGAGATACGCAGTATTTT. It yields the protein CASSLGAGVVGDTQYF.

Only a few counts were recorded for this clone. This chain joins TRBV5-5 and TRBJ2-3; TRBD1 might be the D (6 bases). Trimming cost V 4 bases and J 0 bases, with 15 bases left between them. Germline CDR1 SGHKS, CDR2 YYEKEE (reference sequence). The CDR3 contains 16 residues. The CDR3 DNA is TGTGCCAGCAGCCTCCGGACAGATACTAGCACAGATACGCAGTATTTT. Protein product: CASSLRTDTSTDTQYF.

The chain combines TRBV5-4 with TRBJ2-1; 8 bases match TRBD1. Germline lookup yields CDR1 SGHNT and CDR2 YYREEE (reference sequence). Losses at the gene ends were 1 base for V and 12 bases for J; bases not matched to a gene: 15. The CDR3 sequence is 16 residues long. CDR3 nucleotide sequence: TGTGCCAGCAGCTTGTTTACAGGGGGGTCCTCCAAATGGCAGTTCTTC. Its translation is CASSLFTGGSSKWQFF.

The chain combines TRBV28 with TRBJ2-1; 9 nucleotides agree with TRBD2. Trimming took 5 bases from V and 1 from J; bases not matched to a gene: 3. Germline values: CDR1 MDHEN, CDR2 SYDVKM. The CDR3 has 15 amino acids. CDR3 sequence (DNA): TGTGCCAGCAGTCTTAGCGGGAGATCCTACAATGAGCAGTTCTTC. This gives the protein CASSLSGRSYNEQFF.

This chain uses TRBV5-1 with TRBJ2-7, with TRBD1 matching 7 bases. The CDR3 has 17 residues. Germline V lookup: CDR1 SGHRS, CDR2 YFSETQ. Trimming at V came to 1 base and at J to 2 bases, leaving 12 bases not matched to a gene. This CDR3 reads CASSLKVARTGAYEQYF. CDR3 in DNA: TGCGCCAGCAGCTTGAAGGTGGCCCGGACAGGAGCCTACGAGCAGTACTTC. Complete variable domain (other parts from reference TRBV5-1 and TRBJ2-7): KAGVTQTPRYLIKTRGQQVTLSCSPISGHRSVSWYQQTPGQGLQFLFEYFSETQRNKGNFPGRFSGRQFSNSRSEMNVSTLELGDSALYLCASSLKVARTGAYEQYFGPGTRLTVT.

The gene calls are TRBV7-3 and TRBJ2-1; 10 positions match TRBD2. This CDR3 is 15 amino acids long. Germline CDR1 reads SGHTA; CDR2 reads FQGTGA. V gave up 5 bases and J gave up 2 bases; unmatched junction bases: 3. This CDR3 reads CASSASGSTYNEQFF. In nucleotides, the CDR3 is TGTGCCAGCAGCGCTAGCGGGAGCACCTACAATGAGCAGTTCTTC.

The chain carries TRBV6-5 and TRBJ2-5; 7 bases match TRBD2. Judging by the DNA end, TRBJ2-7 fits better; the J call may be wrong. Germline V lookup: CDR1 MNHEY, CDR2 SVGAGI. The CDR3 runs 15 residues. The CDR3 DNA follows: TGTGCCAGCAGTATAGTGACGGGGGGCTCCTACGAGCAGTACTTC. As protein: CASSIVTGGSYEQYF.

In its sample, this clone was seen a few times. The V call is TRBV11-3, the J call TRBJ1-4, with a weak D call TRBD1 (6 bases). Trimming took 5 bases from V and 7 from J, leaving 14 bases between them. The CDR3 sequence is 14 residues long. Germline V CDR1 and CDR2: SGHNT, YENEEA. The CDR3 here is CASSARTEAEKLFF. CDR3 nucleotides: TGTGCCAGCAGCGCCAGGACAGAAGCTGAAAAACTGTTTTTT.